One and the same sample provided the 24 T cell receptor beta chains below, sequenced in a study of blood T cell repertoires in COVID-19. Generated by immunoSEQ multiplex PCR, the TCRdb table keeps only in-frame clones and is missing some. The sample carries about 440,000 clones, about 90% recorded once. Sequenced sample: PBMCs or T cells enriched from blood (not recorded which). These receptors were collected from a man aged 18 to 30 who had recovered from COVID-19.

CDR3 region: CASSVTGTESAEQYF. DNA of the CDR3: TGTGCCAGCAGTGTGACCGGGACAGAATCAGCCGAGCAGTACTTC. V gene TRBV27 combines with J gene TRBJ2-7, with 7 bases lining up with TRBD1. CDR3 length equals 15 residues. Germline values: CDR1 MNHEY, CDR2 SMNVEV (reference sequence). The junction had 13 bases not matched to a gene; V was cut back by 5 bases and J by 6 bases.

The V and J genes are TRBV2 and TRBJ2-5; a weak D match, TRBD2 (6 bases). Germline V gives CDR1 SNHLY, CDR2 FYNNEI. The CDR3 is 16 residues long. V was trimmed by 6 bases and J by 2 bases, leaving 19 bases between them. The CDR3 DNA reads TGTGCCAGCAGATACCGAGTGATACGGGGGCAAGAGACCCAGTACTTC. This sequence encodes CASRYRVIRGQETQYF.

V and J are TRBV23-1 and TRBJ2-7; 7 nucleotides align to TRBD2. TRBV23-1 is known as an ORF, though its function is uncertain. The length of the CDR3 is 20 residues. Losses at the gene ends were 0 bases for V and 3 bases for J; bases not matched to a gene: 20. The CDR3 DNA sequence: TGCGCCAGCAGTCAATCGGGGGGGTCGAAGACACTGCATGCGGTCTACGAGCAGTACTTC. It encodes CASSQSGGSKTLHAVYEQYF.

The rearrangement links TRBV28 to TRBJ1-2, with a possible D match to TRBD1 (5 bases). CDR1 and CDR2 from the germline V gene are MDHEN and SYDVKM. The CDR3 totals 14 residues. Trimming cost V 4 bases and J 6 bases, with 15 bases left between them. CDR3 nucleotide sequence: TGTGCCAGCAGTTCCCCCCCGACAGTTAATGGCTACACCTTC. Its protein product is CASSSPPTVNGYTF.

The CDR3 bases are TGCGCCAGCAGCCAAGTAGTCCTAGCAGCTACCGGGGAGCTGTTTTTT. Translation gives CASSQVVLAATGELFF. This chain joins TRBV4-1 and TRBJ2-2; maybe TRBD2 (5 bases). This CDR3 is 16 amino acids long. V lost 1 base and J 5 bases, leaving 14 bases between the germline ends. Germline V gene lookup returns CDR1 MGHRA and CDR2 YSYEKL.

This clone appeared a few times. The chain carries TRBV19 and TRBJ2-2; TRBD2 matches at 9 bases. This CDR3 has 16 residues. J gave up 3 bases and V 4 bases, and 6 bases lay outside the gene matches. CDR1 LNHDA and CDR2 SQIVND come from the germline V gene (reference sequence). The CDR3 spells CASSKPLAGYTGELFF. In DNA, the CDR3 is TGTGCCAGTAGTAAACCCCTAGCGGGATACACCGGGGAGCTGTTTTTT. The complete variable domain, with remaining parts taken from reference TRBV19 and TRBJ2-2, reads DGGITQSPKYLFRKEGQNVTLSCEQNLNHDAMYWYRQDPGQGLRLIYYSQIVNDFQKGDIAEGYSVSREKKESFPLTVTSAQKNPTAFYLCASSKPLAGYTGELFFGEGSRLTVL.

The V call is TRBV27, the J call TRBJ2-1; 7 bases map to TRBD2. With V trimmed by 2 bases and J by 9 bases, 10 bases remained unmatched. There are 15 residues in the CDR3. Germline CDR1 is MNHEY and CDR2 is SMNVEV (reference sequence). CDR3 DNA sequence: TGTGCCAGCAGTTTACTGGGCGGGAGTCGGGTTGAGCAGTTCTTC. Translated, it gives CASSLLGGSRVEQFF.

The chain couples TRBV2 to TRBJ2-7, with TRBD2 matching 7 bases. Germline V lookup: CDR1 SNHLY, CDR2 FYNNEI. V was clipped by 7 bases and J by 6 bases; unmatched bases: 9. CDR3 length equals 13 residues. The CDR3 spells CASTMGGSGEQYF. CDR3 sequence (DNA): TGTGCCAGCACCATGGGAGGGAGTGGCGAGCAGTACTTC.

The chain couples TRBV6-1 to TRBJ1-5, with 7 nucleotides matching TRBD1. CDR1 is MNHNS, CDR2 SASEGT, per germline. V lost 2 bases to trimming and J lost 7 bases; unmatched junction nucleotides: 5. This CDR3 spans 14 amino acids. In DNA form, the CDR3 reads TGTGCCAGCAGTGAACCAGGGGGAGAGCAGCCCCAGCATTTT. Protein: CASSEPGGEQPQHF.

The V gene is TRBV28, the J gene TRBJ1-5, with D perhaps TRBD1 (5 bases). Germline V gene lookup returns CDR1 MDHEN and CDR2 SYDVKM. This CDR3 is 17 amino acids long. Trimming took 2 bases from V and 2 from J, leaving 16 bases between them. Here the CDR3 DNA reads TGTGCCAGCAGTTTAGCGGAGGGGACCCGCGGCAATCAGCCCCAGCATTTT. Translation gives CASSLAEGTRGNQPQHF.

The rearrangement uses TRBV4-1 and TRBJ2-4; 7 positions match TRBD2. CDR3 length equals 14 residues. CDR1 is MGHRA, CDR2 YSYEKL, per germline. V lost 0 bases, J lost 7 bases, and 3 bases stayed unmatched. The CDR3 region is CASSQDQGGNIQYF. The DNA for the CDR3 is TGCGCCAGCAGCCAAGACCAGGGAGGGAACATTCAGTACTTC.

This sequence joins TRBV7-8 and TRBJ1-4; D is undetermined. V lost 5 bases, J lost 9 bases, and 10 bases lay in between. This CDR3 is 12 amino acids long. The germline CDR1 and CDR2 sequences are SGHVS and FQNEAQ. The CDR3 region has the DNA TGTGCCAGCAGCCGCGACGGGAAAAAACTGTTTTTT. Residues: CASSRDGKKLFF.

This rearrangement joins TRBV3-1 (or the pseudogene TRBV3-2) to TRBJ2-7; tentatively, D is TRBD1 (7 bases). Germline loops: CDR1 LGHDT, CDR2 YNNKEL (reference sequence). The length of the CDR3 is 12 residues. V lost 4 bases to trimming and J lost 7 bases, with 11 bases between them. In nucleotides, the CDR3 is TGTGCCAGCAGCCCTCAGGGGGGAGAGCAGTACTTC. It translates to CASSPQGGEQYF.

The genes are TRBV28 and TRBJ2-4; D might be TRBD1 (6 bases). Germline lookup yields CDR1 MDHEN and CDR2 SYDVKM. This CDR3 spans 17 amino acids. V was cut by 8 bases and J by 0 bases, with 20 bases left in between. CDR3 loop: CASGSPGQPIAKNIQYF. The CDR3 DNA reads TGTGCCAGCGGATCTCCCGGACAGCCGATAGCCAAAAACATTCAGTACTTC.

J is TRBJ1-1 and V is TRBV28; D unclear. Trimming stripped 4 bases from V and 10 bases from J, with 19 bases between. The CDR3 is made up of 14 amino acids. Germline V CDR1 and CDR2: MDHEN, SYDVKM. DNA for the CDR3: TGTGCCAGCAGTTATGGCGGATCGCGGCCTTCAGCTTTCTTT. It encodes CASSYGGSRPSAFF.

This chain links TRBV14 with TRBJ2-7, with a possible D match to TRBD2 (6 bases). With 1 base removed from V and 3 bases from J, the gap between germline ends came to 10 bases. This CDR3 contains 14 residues. CDR1 and CDR2 from the germline V gene are SGHDN and FVKESK. The CDR3 coding sequence is TGTGCCAGCAGCCAAGTCGGGGGTAACTACGAGCAGTACTTC. This encodes CASSQVGGNYEQYF.

The chain has TRBV5-1 and TRBJ2-3, with TRBD2 matching 13 bases. Germline CDR1 is SGHRS and CDR2 is YFSETQ. Trimming took 0 bases from V and 6 from J; bases not matched to a gene: 4. The CDR3 length is 16 residues. CDR3 nucleotides: TGCGCCAGCAGCTTGGCCGGACTAGCGGGAGCCGATACGCAGTATTTT. Residues: CASSLAGLAGADTQYF.

The chain combines TRBV2 with TRBJ1-5; D may be TRBD1 (6 bases). CDR1 SNHLY and CDR2 FYNNEI come from the germline V gene. V lost 4 bases and J 4 bases, leaving 11 bases between the germline ends. The CDR3 length is 14 residues. CDR3 DNA sequence: TGTGCCAGCAGTGGGGCCGACAGGAATCAGCCCCAGCATTTT. It translates to CASSGADRNQPQHF.

CDR3 DNA sequence: TGTGCCAGCAGTGAAGCGCTAGCGGGGGGCGGGTACTACGAGCAGTACTTC. Translation: CASSEALAGGGYYEQYF. V usage is TRBV6-4 and J usage is TRBJ2-7; TRBD2 aligns across 11 bases. The CDR3 contains 17 residues. Looked up from germline, CDR1 is MRHNA and CDR2 is SNTAGT. V gave up 3 bases and J gave up 3 bases; unmatched junction bases: 10.

The chain carries TRBV2 and TRBJ2-7, with D tentatively TRBD1 (5 bases). There are 13 residues in the CDR3. CDR1 and CDR2 from the germline V gene are SNHLY and FYNNEI. The germline V and J ends were trimmed by 4 bases and 2 bases, with 9 bases remaining between them. The CDR3 region is CASSGGSAYEQYF. The CDR3 bases are TGTGCCAGCAGTGGGGGCTCCGCCTACGAGCAGTACTTC.

CDR3: CASSLGTGVGYTF. The CDR3 coding sequence is TGTGCCAGCAGTTTAGGGACAGGGGTGGGCTACACCTTC. The chain recombines TRBV28 with TRBJ1-2; 10 bases align to TRBD1. V was pared by 2 bases and J by 8 bases, with 2 bases of the junction left unmatched. Looked up from germline, CDR1 is MDHEN and CDR2 is SYDVKM. The CDR3 has 13 residues.

This sequence joins TRBV28 and TRBJ2-1; D gene ambiguous. The CDR3 consists of 11 residues. Deletions cut 5 bases from V and 13 bases from J, with 12 bases between. Per the germline V gene, CDR1 is MDHEN and CDR2 is SYDVKM. This chain's CDR3 is CASSAPPGQFF. The CDR3 nucleotides are TGTGCCAGCAGTGCTCCCCCGGGTCAGTTCTTC.

V is TRBV19 and J is TRBJ2-3, with 8 bases identical to TRBD2. Germline loops: CDR1 LNHDA, CDR2 SQIVND (reference sequence). With 1 base clipped from V and 3 bases from J, the junction kept 3 bases outside the gene matches. The CDR3 totals 15 residues. DNA for the CDR3: TGTGCCAGTAGTATAGCAGCGGGGGTTACAGATACGCAGTATTTT. Its protein is CASSIAAGVTDTQYF.

The chain carries TRBV7-2 and TRBJ2-2, with a weak D call TRBD1 (6 bases). The V end was cut by 1 base, the J end by 7 bases, with 13 bases between. Germline-derived CDR1 and CDR2 are SGHTA and FQGNSA. There are 15 residues in the CDR3. In DNA form, the CDR3 reads TGTGCCAGCAGCTTAGGAGGCAGGGGAAGCGGGGAGCTGTTTTTT. This codes for CASSLGGRGSGELFF.